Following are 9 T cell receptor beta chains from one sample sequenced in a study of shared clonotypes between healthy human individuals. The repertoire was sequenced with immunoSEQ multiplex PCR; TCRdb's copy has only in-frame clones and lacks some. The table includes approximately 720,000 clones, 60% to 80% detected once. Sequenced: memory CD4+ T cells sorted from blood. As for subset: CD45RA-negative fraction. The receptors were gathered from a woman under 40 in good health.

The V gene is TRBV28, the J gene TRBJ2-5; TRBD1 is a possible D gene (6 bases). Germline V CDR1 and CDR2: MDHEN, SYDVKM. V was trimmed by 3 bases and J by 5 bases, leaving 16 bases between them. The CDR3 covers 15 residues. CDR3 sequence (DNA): TGTGCCAGCAGTTTCAGCACAGGGTATCTTGAGACCCAGTACTTC. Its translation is CASSFSTGYLETQYF.

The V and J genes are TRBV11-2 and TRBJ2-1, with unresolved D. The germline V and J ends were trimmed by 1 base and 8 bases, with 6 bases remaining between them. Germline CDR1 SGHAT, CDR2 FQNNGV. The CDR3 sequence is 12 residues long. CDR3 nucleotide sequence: TGTGCCAGCAGCTTAGTGACTGATGAGCAGTTCTTC. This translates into CASSLVTDEQFF. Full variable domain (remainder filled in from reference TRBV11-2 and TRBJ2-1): EAGVAQSPRYKIIEKRQSVAFWCNPISGHATLYWYQQILGQGPKLLIQFQNNGVVDDSQLPKDRFSAERLKGVDSTLKIQPAKLEDSAVYLCASSLVTDEQFFGPGTRLTVL.

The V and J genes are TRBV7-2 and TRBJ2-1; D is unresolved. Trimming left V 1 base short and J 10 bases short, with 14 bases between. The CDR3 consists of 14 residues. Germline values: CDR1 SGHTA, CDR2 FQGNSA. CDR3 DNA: TGTGCCAGCAGCTTAGGGCACAGCCTAGGGGAGCAGTTCTTC. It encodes CASSLGHSLGEQFF.

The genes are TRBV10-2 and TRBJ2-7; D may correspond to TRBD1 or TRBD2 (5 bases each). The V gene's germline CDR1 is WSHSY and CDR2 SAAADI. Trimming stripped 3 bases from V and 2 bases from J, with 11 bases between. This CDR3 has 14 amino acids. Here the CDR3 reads CASSEGTPPYEQYF. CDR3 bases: TGCGCCAGCAGTGAAGGGACCCCACCCTACGAGCAGTACTTC.

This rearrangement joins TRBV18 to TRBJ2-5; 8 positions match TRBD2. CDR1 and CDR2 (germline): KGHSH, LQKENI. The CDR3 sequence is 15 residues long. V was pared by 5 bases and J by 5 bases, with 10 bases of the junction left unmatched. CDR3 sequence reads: CASSETIAGTETQYF. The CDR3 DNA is TGTGCCAGCTCAGAGACCATAGCGGGAACTGAGACCCAGTACTTC.

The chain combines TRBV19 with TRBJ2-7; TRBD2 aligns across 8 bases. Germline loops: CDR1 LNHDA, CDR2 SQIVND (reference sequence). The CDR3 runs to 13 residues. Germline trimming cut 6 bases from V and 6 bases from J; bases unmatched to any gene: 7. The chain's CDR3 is CASRDGRVREQYF. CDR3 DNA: TGTGCCAGTAGGGACGGGAGGGTACGCGAGCAGTACTTC.

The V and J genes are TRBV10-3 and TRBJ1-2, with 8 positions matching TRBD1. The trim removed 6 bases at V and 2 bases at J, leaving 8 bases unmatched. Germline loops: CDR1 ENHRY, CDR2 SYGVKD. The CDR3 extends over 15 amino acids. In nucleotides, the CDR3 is TGTGCCATCAGCTCACCCGGACAGGGCAACTATGGCTACACCTTC. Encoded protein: CAISSPGQGNYGYTF.

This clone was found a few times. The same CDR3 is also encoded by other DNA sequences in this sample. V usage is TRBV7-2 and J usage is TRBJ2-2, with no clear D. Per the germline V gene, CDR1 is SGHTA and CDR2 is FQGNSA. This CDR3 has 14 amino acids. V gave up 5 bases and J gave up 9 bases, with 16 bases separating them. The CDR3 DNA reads TGTGCCAGCAGCGTAGGGAATGCTGCGAGGGAGCTGTTTTTT. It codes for CASSVGNAARELFF.

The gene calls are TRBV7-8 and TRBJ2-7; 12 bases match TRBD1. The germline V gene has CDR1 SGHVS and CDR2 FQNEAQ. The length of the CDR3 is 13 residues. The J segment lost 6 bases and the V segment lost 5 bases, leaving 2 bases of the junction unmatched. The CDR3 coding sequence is TGTGCCAGCAGCCCGGGACAGGGGGCCGAGCAGTACTTC. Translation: CASSPGQGAEQYF.